The 8 T cell receptor beta chains below were found in one sample sequenced in a study of beta chain features in type 1 diabetes. Study-level points and caveats: Among patients with Type 1 diabetes, TCRB CDR3s were moderately but significantly shorter in every one of the four CD4+ subsets.

For these TCRs, the target antigens are not known. All of the isolated RNA was reverse transcribed, so expressed TCRB transcripts were sequenced. The protocol was immunoSEQ multiplex PCR, while the TCRdb copy is restricted to in-frame clones and leaves out a portion. The sample has 600,000 or so clones, 9.5% to 15% seen once. Sequencing was carried out using naive CD4+ T cells from blood. These receptors all stem from a man aged 25 to 45 with type 1 diabetes.

V usage is TRBV6-5 and J usage is TRBJ2-1; 13 bases match TRBD2. Germline trimming cut 5 bases from V and 8 bases from J; bases unmatched to any gene: 6. The CDR3 is 15 amino acids. Germline CDR1 and CDR2: MNHEY and SVGAGI. For the CDR3, the DNA is TGTGCCAGCAGTCTGACTAGCGGGGGGCAATATGAGCAGTTCTTC. It is translated as CASSLTSGGQYEQFF.

This clone came up a few times. The CDR3 loop reads CASSIPGAQHF. The CDR3 DNA reads TGTGCCAGTAGTATACCCGGAGCCCAGCATTTT. The chain joins TRBV19 to TRBJ1-5, with D unresolved. V lost 2 bases, J lost 11 bases, and 7 bases lay in between. The CDR3 spans 11 residues. Germline CDR1 LNHDA, CDR2 SQIVND (reference sequence).

The V gene is TRBV2, the J gene TRBJ2-3; 7 bases match TRBD1. CDR3 length: 13 residues. Germline V gene lookup returns CDR1 SNHLY and CDR2 FYNNEI. Losses at the gene ends were 7 bases for V and 5 bases for J; bases not matched to a gene: 6. CDR3 amino acids: CASMGPGGDTQYF. The CDR3 DNA sequence: TGTGCCAGCATGGGGCCAGGGGGAGATACGCAGTATTTT.

The gene calls are TRBV29-1 and TRBJ2-1; D not resolved. Germline CDR1 SQVTM, CDR2 ANQGSEA. Deletions cut 5 bases from V and 0 bases from J, with 17 bases between. The CDR3 covers 16 residues. This CDR3 is CSVTSAFMSSYNEQFF. CDR3 bases: TGCAGCGTTACCTCAGCATTTATGAGCTCCTACAATGAGCAGTTCTTC.

The chain carries TRBV20-1 and TRBJ2-5; D is uncertain. CDR3 length: 11 amino acids. Germline CDR1 and CDR2: DFQATT and SNEGSKA (reference sequence). V was shortened by 7 bases and J by 2 bases, with 8 bases between the two germline ends. The CDR3 nucleotides are TGCAGTGGTGAGAGTCAAGAGACCCAGTACTTC. Amino acids: CSGESQETQYF.

This chain connects TRBV9 to TRBJ1-2; 8 nucleotides line up with TRBD1. The V segment lost 0 bases and the J segment 4 bases; nucleotides outside the gene matches: 8. The CDR3 is 16 amino acids. Germline V gene sequence: CDR1 SGDLS, CDR2 YYNGEE. In DNA, the CDR3 is TGTGCCAGCAGCGTAGAGAAGGGAGACAGGGGCTATGGCTACACCTTC. Encoded protein: CASSVEKGDRGYGYTF.

This clone has a handful of counts. The chain links TRBV9 to TRBJ1-2; perhaps TRBD1 as D (5 bases). The CDR3 loop spans 12 amino acids. V gave up 5 bases and J gave up 6 bases, with 11 bases separating them. Per germline, CDR1 SGDLS and CDR2 YYNGEE. The CDR3 sequence: CASSAGGDGYTF. The CDR3 DNA reads as TGTGCCAGCAGTGCCGGAGGGGATGGCTACACCTTC.

The chain employs TRBV11-2 and TRBJ1-2; D ambiguous. The germline CDR1 and CDR2 sequences are SGHAT and FQNNGV. There are 13 residues in the CDR3. The ends were cut back, 0 bases at V and 7 bases at J, with 9 bases in the middle. The CDR3 region is CASSLDSRVGYTF. The CDR3 nucleotides read TGTGCCAGCAGCTTAGACTCACGGGTTGGCTACACCTTC. The entire variable domain, with the rest obtained from reference TRBV11-2 and TRBJ1-2, is as follows: EAGVAQSPRYKIIEKRQSVAFWCNPISGHATLYWYQQILGQGPKLLIQFQNNGVVDDSQLPKDRFSAERLKGVDSTLKIQPAKLEDSAVYLCASSLDSRVGYTFGSGTRLTVV.